One and the same sample provided the 2 T cell receptor beta chains below, sequenced in a study of vaccination effects on CD4 cells after COVID-19. The ViraFEST assay expanded antigen-specific CD4+ T cells with viral peptide pools before sequencing. Following an approximately ten-day culture, CD4+ T cells were purified. Vaccinated participants had no history of SARS-CoV-2 infection and tested negative for nucleocapsid antibodies. Antigen specificity for these receptors is unknown. Here immunoSEQ multiplex PCR was the method, and the copy in TCRdb shows in-frame clones only, minus some. The repertoire holds about 63,000 clones, with over 70% as singletons. Material: CD4+ T cells from PBMCs cultured with HCoV-OC43 spike peptides, obtained before COVID-19 vaccination. Subset: HCoV-OC43 spike overlapping peptide pool stimulation. The receptors here all came from a human donor who received a COVID-19 vaccine.

The chain joins TRBV6-5 to TRBJ1-4; no reliable D call. V lost 9 bases to trimming and J lost 3 bases, with 17 bases between them. Germline CDR1 MNHEY, CDR2 SVGAGI. The CDR3 covers 15 residues. Here the CDR3 DNA reads TGTGCCAGTGGGCCCTTACCAACCCCTAATGAAAAACTGTTTTTT. It translates to CASGPLPTPNEKLFF.

The J gene is TRBJ1-4, the V gene TRBV28; D is possibly TRBD1 (5 bases). With 5 bases removed from V and 11 bases from J, the gap between germline ends came to 21 bases. CDR1 is MDHEN, CDR2 SYDVKM, per germline. The CDR3 loop spans 15 amino acids. The CDR3 DNA reads as TGTGCCAGCAGTCCCCCCGGGACGAAGCGAGGTAAACTGTTTTTT. Residues: CASSPPGTKRGKLFF.